This TCR beta chain was recorded in a study of T cell repertoires in cytomegalovirus infection. Germline-derived CDR1 and CDR2 are SGHTA and FQGNSA. V was clipped by 5 bases and J by 5 bases; unmatched bases: 15. There are 17 residues in the CDR3. TCRdb recomputed calls from the reads with MiXCR, one row per CDR3 protein. The sample has fewer than 300,000 distinct CDR3 sequences, over 20% seen once. This clonotype has at least ten counts. The rearrangement joins TRBV7-2 to TRBJ1-5, with 7 bases matching TRBD1. The specimen was PBMCs. The receptor was isolated from a human donor in good health (CMV status not recorded). Some clones in this sample may be carry-over from other donors' samples. The CDR3 loop is CASSLDKGAGGDQPQHF. The CDR3 DNA follows: TGTGCCAGCAGCCTAGACAAAGGGGCAGGGGGAGATCAGCCCCAGCATTTT.